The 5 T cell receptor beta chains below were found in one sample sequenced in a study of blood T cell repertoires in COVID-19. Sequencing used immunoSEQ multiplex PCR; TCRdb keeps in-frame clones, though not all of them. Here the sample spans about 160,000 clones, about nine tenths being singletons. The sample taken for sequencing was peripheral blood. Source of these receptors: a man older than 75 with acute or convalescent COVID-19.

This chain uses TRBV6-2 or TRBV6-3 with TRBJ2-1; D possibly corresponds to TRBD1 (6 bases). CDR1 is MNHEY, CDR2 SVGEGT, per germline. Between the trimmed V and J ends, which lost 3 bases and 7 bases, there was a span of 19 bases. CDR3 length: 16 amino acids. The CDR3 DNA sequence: TGTGCCAGCAGTTATGTTCCCAGGACGAGGGGGAATGAGCAGTTCTTC. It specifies CASSYVPRTRGNEQFF.

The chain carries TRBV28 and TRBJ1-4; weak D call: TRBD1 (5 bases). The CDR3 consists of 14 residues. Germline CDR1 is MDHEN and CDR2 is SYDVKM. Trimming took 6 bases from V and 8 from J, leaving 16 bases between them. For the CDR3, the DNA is TGTGCCAGCAGAACCCAGGGTATTCTCGAAAAACTGTTTTTT. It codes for CASRTQGILEKLFF.

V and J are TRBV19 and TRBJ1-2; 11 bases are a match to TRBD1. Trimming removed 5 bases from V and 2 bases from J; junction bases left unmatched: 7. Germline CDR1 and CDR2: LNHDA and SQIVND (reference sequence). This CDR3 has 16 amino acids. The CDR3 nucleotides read TGTGCCAGTAGTCCCACAGGACAGGGGGCGAACTATGGCTACACCTTC. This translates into CASSPTGQGANYGYTF.

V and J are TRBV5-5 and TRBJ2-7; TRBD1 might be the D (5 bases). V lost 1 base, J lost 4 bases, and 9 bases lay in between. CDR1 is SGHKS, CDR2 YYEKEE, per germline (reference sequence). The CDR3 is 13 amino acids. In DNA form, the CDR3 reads TGTGCCAGCAGCTTGCAGGGTCAGTACGAGCAGTACTTC. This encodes CASSLQGQYEQYF.

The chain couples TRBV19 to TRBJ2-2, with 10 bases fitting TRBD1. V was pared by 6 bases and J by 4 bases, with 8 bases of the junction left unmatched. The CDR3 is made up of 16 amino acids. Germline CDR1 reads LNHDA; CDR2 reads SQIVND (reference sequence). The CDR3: CASRGPGQGTTGELFF. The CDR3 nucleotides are TGTGCCAGTAGGGGACCGGGACAGGGGACCACCGGGGAGCTGTTTTTT.